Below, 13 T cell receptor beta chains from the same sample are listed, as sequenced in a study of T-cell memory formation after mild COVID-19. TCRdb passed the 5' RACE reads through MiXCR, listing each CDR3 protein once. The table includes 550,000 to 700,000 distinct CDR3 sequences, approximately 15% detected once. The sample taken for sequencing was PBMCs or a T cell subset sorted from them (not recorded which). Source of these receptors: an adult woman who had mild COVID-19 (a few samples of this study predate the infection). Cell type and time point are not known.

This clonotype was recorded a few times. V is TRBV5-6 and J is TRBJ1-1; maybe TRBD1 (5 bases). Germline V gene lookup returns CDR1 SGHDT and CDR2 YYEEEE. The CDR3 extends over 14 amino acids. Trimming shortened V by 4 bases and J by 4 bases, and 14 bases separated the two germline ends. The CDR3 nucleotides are TGTGCCAGCAGCCAGGGACCCATAGGCACTGAAGCTTTCTTT. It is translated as CASSQGPIGTEAFF.

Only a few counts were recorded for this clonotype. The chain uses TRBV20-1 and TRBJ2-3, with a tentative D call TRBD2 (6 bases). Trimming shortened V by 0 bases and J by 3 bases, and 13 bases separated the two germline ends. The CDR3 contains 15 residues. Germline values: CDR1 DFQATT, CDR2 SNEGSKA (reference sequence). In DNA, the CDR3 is TGCAGTGCTAGAGATCTAACGGGAGAAACAGATACGCAGTATTTT. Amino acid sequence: CSARDLTGETDTQYF.

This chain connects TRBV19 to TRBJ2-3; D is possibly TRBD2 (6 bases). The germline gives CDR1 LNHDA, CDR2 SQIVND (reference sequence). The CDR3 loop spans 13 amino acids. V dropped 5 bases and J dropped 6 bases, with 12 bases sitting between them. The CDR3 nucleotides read TGTGCCAGTAGTCCGGGACTGGGGGATACGCAGTATTTT. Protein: CASSPGLGDTQYF.

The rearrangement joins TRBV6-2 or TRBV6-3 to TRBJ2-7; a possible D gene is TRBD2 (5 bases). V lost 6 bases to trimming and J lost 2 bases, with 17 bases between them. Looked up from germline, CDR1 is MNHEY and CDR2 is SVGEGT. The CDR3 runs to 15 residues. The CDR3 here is CASSRPRGATYEQYF. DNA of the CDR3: TGTGCCAGCAGCCGCCCTCGGGGAGCGACCTACGAGCAGTACTTC.

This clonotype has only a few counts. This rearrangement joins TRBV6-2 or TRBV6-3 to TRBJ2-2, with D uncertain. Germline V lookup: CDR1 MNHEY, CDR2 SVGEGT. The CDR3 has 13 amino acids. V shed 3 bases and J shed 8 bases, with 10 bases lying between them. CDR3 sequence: CASSYHLVGELFF. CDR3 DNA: TGTGCCAGCAGTTATCACTTGGTGGGGGAGCTGTTTTTT.

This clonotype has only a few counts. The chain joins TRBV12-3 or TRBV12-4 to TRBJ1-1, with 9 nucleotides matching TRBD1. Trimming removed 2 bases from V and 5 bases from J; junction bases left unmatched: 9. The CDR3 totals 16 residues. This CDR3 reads CASSLIGTGKLTEAFF. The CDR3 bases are TGTGCCAGCAGTTTAATAGGGACAGGGAAGTTAACTGAAGCTTTCTTT.

CDR3: CASSSNPGLAGADQETQYF. The CDR3 DNA sequence: TGTGCCAGCAGCTCAAATCCGGGACTAGCGGGGGCCGACCAAGAGACCCAGTACTTC. The gene calls are TRBV12-3 or TRBV12-4 and TRBJ2-5, with TRBD2 matching 14 bases. J lost 0 bases, V lost 6 bases, and 12 bases had no gene match. CDR3 length equals 19 residues.

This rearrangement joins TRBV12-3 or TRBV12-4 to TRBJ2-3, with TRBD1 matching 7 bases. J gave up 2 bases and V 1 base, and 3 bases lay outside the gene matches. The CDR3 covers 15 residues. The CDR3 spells CASSLGTGFTDTQYF. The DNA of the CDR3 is TGTGCCAGCAGTTTAGGGACAGGATTCACAGATACGCAGTATTTT.

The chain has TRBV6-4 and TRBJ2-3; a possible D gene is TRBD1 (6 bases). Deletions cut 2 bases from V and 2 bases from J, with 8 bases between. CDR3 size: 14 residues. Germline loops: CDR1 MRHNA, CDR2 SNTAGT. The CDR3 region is CASSDLGATDTQYF. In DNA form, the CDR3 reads TGTGCCAGCAGTGACCTGGGGGCCACAGATACGCAGTATTTT.

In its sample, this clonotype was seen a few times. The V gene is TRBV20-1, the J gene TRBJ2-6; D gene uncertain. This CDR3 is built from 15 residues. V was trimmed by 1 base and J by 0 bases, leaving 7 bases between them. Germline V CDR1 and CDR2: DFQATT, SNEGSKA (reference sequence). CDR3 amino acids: CSARVLGSGANVLTF. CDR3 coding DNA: TGCAGTGCTAGAGTATTAGGCTCTGGGGCCAACGTCCTGACTTTC.

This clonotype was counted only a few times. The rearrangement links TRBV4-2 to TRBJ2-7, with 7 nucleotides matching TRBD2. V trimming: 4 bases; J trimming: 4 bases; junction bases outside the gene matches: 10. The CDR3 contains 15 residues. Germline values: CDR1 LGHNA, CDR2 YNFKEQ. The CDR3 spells CASSPTSGNGYEQYF. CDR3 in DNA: TGTGCCAGCAGCCCAACGAGCGGGAACGGTTACGAGCAGTACTTC.

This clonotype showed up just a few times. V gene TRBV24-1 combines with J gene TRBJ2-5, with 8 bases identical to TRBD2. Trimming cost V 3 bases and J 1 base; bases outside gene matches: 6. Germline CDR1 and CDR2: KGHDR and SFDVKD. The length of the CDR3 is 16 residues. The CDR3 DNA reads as TGTGCCACCAGTGATATAGGCCTAGCGGGCCAAGAGACCCAGTACTTC. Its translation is CATSDIGLAGQETQYF.

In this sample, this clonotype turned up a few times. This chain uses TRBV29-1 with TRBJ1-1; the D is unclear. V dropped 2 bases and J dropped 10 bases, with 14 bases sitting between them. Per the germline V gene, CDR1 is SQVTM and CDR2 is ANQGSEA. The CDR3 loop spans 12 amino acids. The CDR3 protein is CSVEYGEGRAFF. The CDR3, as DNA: TGCAGCGTTGAATACGGTGAAGGGAGAGCTTTCTTT. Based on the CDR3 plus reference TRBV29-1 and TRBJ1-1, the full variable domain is SAVISQKPSRDICQRGTSLTIQCQVDSQVTMMFWYRQQPGQSLTLIATANQGSEATYESGFVIDKFPISRPNLTFSTLTVSNMSPEDSSIYLCSVEYGEGRAFFGQGTRLTVV.